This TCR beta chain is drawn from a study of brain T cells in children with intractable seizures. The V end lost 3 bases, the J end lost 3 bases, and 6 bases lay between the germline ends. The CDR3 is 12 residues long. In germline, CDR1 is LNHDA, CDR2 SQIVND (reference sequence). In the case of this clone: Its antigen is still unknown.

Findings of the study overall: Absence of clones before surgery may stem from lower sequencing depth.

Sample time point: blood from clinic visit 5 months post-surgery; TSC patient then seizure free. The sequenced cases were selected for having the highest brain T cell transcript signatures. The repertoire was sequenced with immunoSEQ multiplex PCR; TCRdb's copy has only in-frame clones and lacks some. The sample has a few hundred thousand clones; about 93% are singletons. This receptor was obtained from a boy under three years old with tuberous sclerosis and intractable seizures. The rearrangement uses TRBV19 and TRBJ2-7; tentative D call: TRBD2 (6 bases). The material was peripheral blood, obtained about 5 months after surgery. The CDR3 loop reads CASSIGSYEQYF. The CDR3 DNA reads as TGTGCCAGTAGTATCGGGAGCTACGAGCAGTACTTC.